The next 12 T cell receptor beta chains were all read from a single sample in a study of T-cell reconstitution after alpha-beta-depleted transplantation in children. Molecular barcoding with unique molecular identifiers was used for the TCRbeta library. TCRdb called the PCR reads again in MiXCR, with one record for every CDR3 protein. This sample has 250,000 or so distinct CDR3 sequences, with roughly 8.2% found just once. Here the sequenced sample was PBMCs, mostly from graft donor cells, taken 180 days after TCRalphabeta/CD19-depleted stem cell transplant. These receptors were taken from a male patient under 18 who had a stem cell transplant for acute lymphoblastic leukemia, so the T cells may come from the graft donor.

This clonotype was seen many times. CDR3 sequence reads: CASSLRTSGQETQYF. The CDR3 DNA reads as TGTGCCAGCAGCCTCCGGACTAGCGGGCAAGAGACCCAGTACTTC. The J gene is TRBJ2-5, the V gene TRBV4-2; 11 nucleotides align to TRBD2. The CDR3 has 15 residues. V lost 4 bases and J lost 2; bases outside the gene matches: 3. Germline CDR1 reads LGHNA; CDR2 reads YNFKEQ.

This rearrangement joins TRBV18 to TRBJ2-5, with D possibly TRBD2 on 5 matching bases. CDR1 and CDR2 (germline): KGHSH, LQKENI. V was clipped by 0 bases and J by 3 bases, with 11 bases between them. This CDR3 is 15 amino acids long. CDR3 bases: TGTGCCAGCTCACCACCGAGGGCAGTAAAAGAGACCCAGTACTTC. Translated: CASSPPRAVKETQYF.

The table lists this clonotype with a few counts. The V and J genes are TRBV20-1 and TRBJ2-3, with D perhaps TRBD2 (7 bases). The CDR3 length is 14 residues. CDR1 is DFQATT, CDR2 SNEGSKA, per germline (reference sequence). V was shortened by 3 bases and J by 2 bases, with 12 bases between the two germline ends. In DNA form, the CDR3 reads TGCAGTGCTAGTAGGGGGGGACCCACAGATACGCAGTATTTT. Protein: CSASRGGPTDTQYF.

This clonotype occurred many times. The chain carries TRBV5-6 and TRBJ1-5; 9 nucleotides align to TRBD1. V shed 1 base, J shed 3 bases, and the junction held 2 bases outside the gene matches. The CDR3 extends over 15 amino acids. Germline CDR1 and CDR2: SGHDT and YYEEEE. Written as DNA, the CDR3 is TGTGCCAGCAGCTTGTGGGACAGGGACAATCAGCCCCAGCATTTT. This encodes CASSLWDRDNQPQHF.

At least ten counts were recorded for this clonotype. The chain carries TRBV28 and TRBJ2-7; D uncertain. V was shortened by 4 bases and J by 5 bases, with 9 bases between the two germline ends. The germline gives CDR1 MDHEN, CDR2 SYDVKM. This CDR3 is 12 amino acids long. The CDR3 is CASSSVPHEQYF. The CDR3 bases are TGTGCCAGCAGTTCAGTCCCCCACGAGCAGTACTTC.

In its sample, this clonotype was seen many times. The chain employs TRBV7-2 and TRBJ2-2; 8 bases align to TRBD1. CDR3 length equals 15 residues. The trim removed 5 bases at V and 1 base at J, leaving 3 bases unmatched. CDR1 is SGHTA, CDR2 FQGNSA, per germline. In DNA form, the CDR3 reads TGTGCCAGCAGCAGACAGGGGCTGAACACCGGGGAGCTGTTTTTT. Protein product: CASSRQGLNTGELFF. Combining the CDR3 with reference TRBV7-2 and TRBJ2-2 gives the whole variable domain GAGVSQSPSNKVTEKGKDVELRCDPISGHTALYWYRQSLGQGLEFLIYFQGNSAPDKSGLPSDRFSAERTGGSVSTLTIQRTQQEDSAVYLCASSRQGLNTGELFFGEGSRLTVL.

In this sample, this clonotype turned up many times. The chain couples TRBV10-3 to TRBJ1-1; maybe TRBD1 (6 bases). Trimming stripped 7 bases from V and 4 bases from J, with 10 bases between. Germline values: CDR1 ENHRY, CDR2 SYGVKD. The CDR3 has 12 residues. The CDR3 region is CAIMGGATEAFF. CDR3 nucleotide sequence: TGTGCCATCATGGGGGGGGCCACTGAAGCTTTCTTT.

This clonotype was counted many times. This chain joins TRBV11-2 and TRBJ2-2; no clear D. The V and J ends lost 5 bases and 6 bases respectively, with 19 bases between them. The CDR3 runs 16 residues. Germline V gives CDR1 SGHAT, CDR2 FQNNGV. The chain's CDR3 is CASSLPAAHVPGELFF. The CDR3 DNA sequence: TGTGCCAGCAGCCTCCCCGCGGCCCACGTCCCCGGGGAGCTGTTTTTT.

This clonotype was recorded at least ten times. This chain joins TRBV4-3 and TRBJ2-7; D might be TRBD1 (6 bases). Looked up from germline, CDR1 is LGHNA and CDR2 is YSLEER. Between the trimmed V and J ends, which lost 0 bases and 0 bases, there was a span of 15 bases. The CDR3 length is 17 residues. The CDR3 nucleotides are TGCGCCAGCAGCCAAGATGTAGGGACAATTAGCTCCTACGAGCAGTACTTC. This gives the protein CASSQDVGTISSYEQYF.

This clonotype was seen a few times. One end of the junction does not line up with germline, which may come from a read error. The chain joins TRBV7-3 to TRBJ2-3; the match to TRBD2 covers 13 bases. CDR1 is SGHTA, CDR2 FQGTGA, per germline. This CDR3 is built from 20 residues. The CDR3 DNA follows: TGTGCCAGCAGCCTCCACCGAGGGACTAGCGGGACCTCTAGCACAGATACGCATTATTTT. This sequence encodes CASSLHRGTSGTSSTDTHYF.

This clonotype was counted ten times or more. V gene TRBV12-3 or TRBV12-4 combines with J gene TRBJ1-2, with 10 bases lining up with TRBD1. Losses at the gene ends were 7 bases for V and 7 bases for J; bases not matched to a gene: 12. The CDR3 has 15 residues. In DNA form, the CDR3 reads TGTGCCAGCACCCGAGGGACAGGGGTTTATGTTGGCTACACCTTC. This gives the protein CASTRGTGVYVGYTF.

The table lists this clonotype with many counts. The chain is built from TRBV27 and TRBJ1-2; D not certain. The CDR3 extends over 14 amino acids. Germline-derived CDR1 and CDR2 are MNHEY and SMNVEV (reference sequence). The V end lost 0 bases, the J end lost 1 base, and 6 bases lay between the germline ends. CDR3 amino acids: CASSLSGFNYGYTF. The CDR3 DNA reads TGTGCCAGCAGTTTATCAGGATTTAACTATGGCTACACCTTC.